The present T cell receptor (beta chain) was sequenced within a study of cytomegalovirus exposure and HLA in healthy donors. Study summary: Caucasian-associated ancestry cluster membership applied to just over 80% of 398 genotyped donors.

Amplification used 60 Vbeta primers and 13 Jbeta primers. Sequencing was performed with immunoSEQ multiplex PCR; in TCRdb, only in-frame clones are kept and a portion is missing. This table has about 280,000 clones, 70% to 90% appearing once. Study observations and caveats: Further analysis, carried out later, found HLA-associated TCR beta chains more clonally expanded than equally common other chains. The authors later linked a missense DCLRE1C variant to TCR beta V- and J-gene trimming. In an earlier analysis, in around 590 donors, most V segments appeared productive either ~90% or ~30% of the time.

V shed 5 bases and J 0 bases; nucleotides not matched to a gene: 3. Germline V lookup: CDR1 LGHNA, CDR2 YNFKEQ. This CDR3 comprises 15 residues. Worth noting for this clone: Its target is not known.

The chain carries TRBV4-2 and TRBJ1-3; 8 positions match TRBD1. The source material was PBMCs. This receptor was obtained from a woman aged 18-29 years in good health and CMV-seronegative. CDR3 coding DNA: TGTGCCAGCAGCTCCGACAGGGGCTCTGGAAACACCATATATTTT. It encodes CASSSDRGSGNTIYF.